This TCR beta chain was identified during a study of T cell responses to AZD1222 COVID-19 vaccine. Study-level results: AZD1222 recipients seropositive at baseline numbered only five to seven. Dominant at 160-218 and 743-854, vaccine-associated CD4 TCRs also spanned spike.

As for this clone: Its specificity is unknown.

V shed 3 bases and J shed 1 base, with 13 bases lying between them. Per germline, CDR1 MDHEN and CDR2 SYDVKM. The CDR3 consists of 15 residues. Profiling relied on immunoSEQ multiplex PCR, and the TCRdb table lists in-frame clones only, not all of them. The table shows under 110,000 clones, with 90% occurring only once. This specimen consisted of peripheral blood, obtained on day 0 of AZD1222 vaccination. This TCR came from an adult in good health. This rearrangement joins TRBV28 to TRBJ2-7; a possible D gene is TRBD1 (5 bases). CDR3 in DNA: TGTGCCAGCAGTTTTTTGGGGCTTGGATCCTACGAGCAGTACTTC. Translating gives CASSFLGLGSYEQYF.